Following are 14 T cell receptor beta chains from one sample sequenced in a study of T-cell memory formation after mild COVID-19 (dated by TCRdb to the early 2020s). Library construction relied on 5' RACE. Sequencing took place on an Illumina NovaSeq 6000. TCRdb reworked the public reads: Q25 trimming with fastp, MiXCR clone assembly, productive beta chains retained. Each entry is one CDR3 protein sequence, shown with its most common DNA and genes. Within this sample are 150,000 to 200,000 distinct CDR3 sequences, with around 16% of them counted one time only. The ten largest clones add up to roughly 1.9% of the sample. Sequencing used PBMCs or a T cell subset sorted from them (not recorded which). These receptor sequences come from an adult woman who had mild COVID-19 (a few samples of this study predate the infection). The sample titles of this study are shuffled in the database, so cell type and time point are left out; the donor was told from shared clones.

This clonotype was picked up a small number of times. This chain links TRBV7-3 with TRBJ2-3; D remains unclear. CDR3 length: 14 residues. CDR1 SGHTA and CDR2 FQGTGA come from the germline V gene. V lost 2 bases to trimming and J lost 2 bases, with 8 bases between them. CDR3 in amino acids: CASSLFSSTDTQYF. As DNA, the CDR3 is TGTGCCAGCAGCTTATTCAGTTCCACAGATACGCAGTATTTT. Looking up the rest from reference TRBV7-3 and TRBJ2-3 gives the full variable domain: GAGVSQTPSNKVTEKGKYVELRCDPISGHTALYWYRQSLGQGPEFLIYFQGTGAADDSGLPNDRFFAVRPEGSVSTLKIQRTERGDSAVYLCASSLFSSTDTQYFGPGTRLTVL.

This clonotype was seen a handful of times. The CDR3 coding sequence is TGCGCCAGCAGCTTACTAGCGGGCTCTGGGGAGACCCAGTACTTC. It translates to CASSLLAGSGETQYF. This chain joins TRBV5-1 and TRBJ2-5; 9 positions agree with TRBD2. J lost 5 bases, V lost 2 bases, and 7 bases had no gene match. The germline V gene encodes CDR1 SGHRS and CDR2 YFSETQ. The CDR3 has 15 amino acids.

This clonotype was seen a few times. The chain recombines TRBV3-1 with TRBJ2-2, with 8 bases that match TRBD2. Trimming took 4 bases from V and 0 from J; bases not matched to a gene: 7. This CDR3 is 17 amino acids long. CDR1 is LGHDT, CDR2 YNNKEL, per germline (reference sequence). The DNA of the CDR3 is TGTGCCAGCAGCCGGCGAGGACTAGCCCCGAACACCGGGGAGCTGTTTTTT. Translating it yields CASSRRGLAPNTGELFF.

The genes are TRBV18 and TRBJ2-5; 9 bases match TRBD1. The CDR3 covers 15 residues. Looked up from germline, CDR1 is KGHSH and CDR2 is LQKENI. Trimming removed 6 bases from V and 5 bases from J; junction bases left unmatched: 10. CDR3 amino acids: CASSQGTGTGETQYF. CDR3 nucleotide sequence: TGTGCCAGCTCTCAAGGGACAGGGACGGGGGAGACCCAGTACTTC. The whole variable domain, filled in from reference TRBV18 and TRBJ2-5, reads NAGVMQNPRHLVRRRGQEARLRCSPMKGHSHVYWYRQLPEEGLKFMVYLQKENIIDESGMPKERFSAEFPKEGPSILRIQQVVRGDSAAYFCASSQGTGTGETQYFGPGTRLLVL.

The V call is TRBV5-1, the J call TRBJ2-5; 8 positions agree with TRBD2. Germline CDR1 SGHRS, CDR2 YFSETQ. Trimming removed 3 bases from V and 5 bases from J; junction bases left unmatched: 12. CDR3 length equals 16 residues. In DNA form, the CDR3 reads TGCGCCAGCAGCTACCAGGCGGGACTAGAGATGGAGACCCAGTACTTC. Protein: CASSYQAGLEMETQYF.

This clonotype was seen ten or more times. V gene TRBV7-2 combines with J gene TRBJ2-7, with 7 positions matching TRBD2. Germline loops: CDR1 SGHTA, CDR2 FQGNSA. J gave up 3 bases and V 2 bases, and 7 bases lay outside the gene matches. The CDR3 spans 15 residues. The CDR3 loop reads CASSLQSGIGYEQYF. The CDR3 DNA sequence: TGTGCCAGCAGCTTACAGAGCGGGATCGGCTACGAGCAGTACTTC.

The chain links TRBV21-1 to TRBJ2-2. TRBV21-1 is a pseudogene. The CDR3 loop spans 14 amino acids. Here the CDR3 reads CASSTQWNTGELFF. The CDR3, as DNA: TGTGCCAGCAGCACTCAGTGGAACACCGGGGAGCTGTTTTTT.

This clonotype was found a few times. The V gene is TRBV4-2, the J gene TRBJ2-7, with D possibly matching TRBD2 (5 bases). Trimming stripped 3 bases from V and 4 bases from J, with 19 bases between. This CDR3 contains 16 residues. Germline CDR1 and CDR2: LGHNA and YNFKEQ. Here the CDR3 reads CASSQRAMGSVYEQYF. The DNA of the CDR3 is TGTGCCAGCAGCCAGAGAGCGATGGGGAGTGTTTACGAGCAGTACTTC.

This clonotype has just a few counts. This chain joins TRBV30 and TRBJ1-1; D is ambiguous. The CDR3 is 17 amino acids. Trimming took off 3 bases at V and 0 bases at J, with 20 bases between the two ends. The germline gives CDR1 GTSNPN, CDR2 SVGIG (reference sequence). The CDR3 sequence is CAWSPPWRQVMNTEAFF. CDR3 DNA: TGTGCCTGGAGCCCGCCCTGGCGTCAGGTCATGAACACTGAAGCTTTCTTT.

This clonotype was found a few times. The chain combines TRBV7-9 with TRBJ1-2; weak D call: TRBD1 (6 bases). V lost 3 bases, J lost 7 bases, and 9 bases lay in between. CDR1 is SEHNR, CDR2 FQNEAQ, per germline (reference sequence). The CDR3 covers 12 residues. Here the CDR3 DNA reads TGTGCCAGCAGCTTTCAGGGGAGTGGCTACACCTTC. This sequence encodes CASSFQGSGYTF.

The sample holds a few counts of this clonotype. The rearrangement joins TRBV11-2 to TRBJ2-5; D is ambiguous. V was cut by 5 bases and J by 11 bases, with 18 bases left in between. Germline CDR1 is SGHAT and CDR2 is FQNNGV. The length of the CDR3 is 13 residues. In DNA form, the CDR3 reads TGTGCCAGCAGCGAACCCCTGGGGTCTCAGCAGTACTTC. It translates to CASSEPLGSQQYF.

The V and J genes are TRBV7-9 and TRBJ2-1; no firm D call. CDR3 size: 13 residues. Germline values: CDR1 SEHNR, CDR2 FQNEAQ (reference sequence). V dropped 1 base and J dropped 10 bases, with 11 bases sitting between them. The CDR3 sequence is CASSLGGPREQFF. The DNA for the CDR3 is TGTGCCAGCAGCTTAGGAGGCCCTCGGGAGCAGTTCTTC.

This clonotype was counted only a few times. In DNA, the CDR3 is TGTGCCAGCAGCTCGGGACAGCTTTATAATCAGCCCCAGCATTTT. As protein: CASSSGQLYNQPQHF. This chain links TRBV5-6 with TRBJ1-5; 7 bases line up with TRBD1. The junction had 7 bases not matched to a gene; V was cut back by 3 bases and J by 4 bases. CDR3 size: 15 residues. The germline CDR1 and CDR2 sequences are SGHDT and YYEEEE.

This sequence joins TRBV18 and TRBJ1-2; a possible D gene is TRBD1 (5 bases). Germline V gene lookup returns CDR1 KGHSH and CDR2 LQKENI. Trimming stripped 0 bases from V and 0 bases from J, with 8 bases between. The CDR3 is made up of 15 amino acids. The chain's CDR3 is CASSPPGTANYGYTF. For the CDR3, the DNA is TGTGCCAGCTCACCACCAGGGACCGCTAACTATGGCTACACCTTC.